This TCR beta chain derives from a study of blood T cell repertoires in COVID-19. Looking at the study overall: Samples came from the United States, Italy and Spain, spanning acute and convalescent COVID-19. PBMCs, B-cell-depleted T cells, or T cells provided the cDNA or gDNA that made up the material.

This clone was picked up one time. J gave up 6 bases and V 4 bases, and 8 bases lay outside the gene matches. The CDR3 consists of 14 residues. The V gene's germline CDR1 is LGHNA and CDR2 YSLEER. Source study methods: The assay estimated nucleated cells by amplifying reference gene primers. TCRdb's copy holds only in-frame clones and misses some; the assay was immunoSEQ multiplex PCR. V and J calls and clone size are copied from that table; D and trimming were computed from the DNA. The sample lists some 60,000 clones; 80% to 95% were seen once. Sequencing was performed on peripheral blood. V is TRBV4-3 and J is TRBJ2-7, with 8 positions matching TRBD2. The sequence was collected from a human donor in a cohort sampled during active COVID-19. The CDR3 loop reads CASSLGLGSVEQYF. As DNA, the CDR3 is TGCGCCAGCAGCCTGGGACTAGGATCCGTCGAGCAGTACTTC.